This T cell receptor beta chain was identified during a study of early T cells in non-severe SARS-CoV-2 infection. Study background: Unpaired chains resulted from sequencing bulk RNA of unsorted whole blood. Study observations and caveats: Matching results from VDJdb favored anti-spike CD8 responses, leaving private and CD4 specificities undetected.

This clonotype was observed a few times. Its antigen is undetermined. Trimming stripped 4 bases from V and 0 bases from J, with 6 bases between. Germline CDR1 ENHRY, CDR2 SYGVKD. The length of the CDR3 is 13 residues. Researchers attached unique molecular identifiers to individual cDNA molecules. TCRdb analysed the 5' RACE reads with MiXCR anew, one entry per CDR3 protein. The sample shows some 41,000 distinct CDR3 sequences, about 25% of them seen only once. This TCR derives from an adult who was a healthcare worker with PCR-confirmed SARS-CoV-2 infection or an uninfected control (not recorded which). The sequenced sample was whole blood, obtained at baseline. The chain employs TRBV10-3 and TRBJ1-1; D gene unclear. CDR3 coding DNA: TGTGCCATCAGTGGTGGCATGAACACTGAAGCTTTCTTT. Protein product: CAISGGMNTEAFF.